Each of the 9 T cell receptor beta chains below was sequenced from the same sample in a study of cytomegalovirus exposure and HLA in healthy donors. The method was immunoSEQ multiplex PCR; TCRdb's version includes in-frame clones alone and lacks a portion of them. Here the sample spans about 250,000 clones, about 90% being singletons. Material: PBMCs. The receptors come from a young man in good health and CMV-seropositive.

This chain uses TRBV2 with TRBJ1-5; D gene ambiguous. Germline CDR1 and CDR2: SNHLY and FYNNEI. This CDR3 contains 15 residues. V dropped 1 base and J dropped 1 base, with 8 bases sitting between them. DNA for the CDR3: TGTGCCAGCAGTGAAGAAGGGTTCAGCAATCAGCCCCAGCATTTT. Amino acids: CASSEEGFSNQPQHF.

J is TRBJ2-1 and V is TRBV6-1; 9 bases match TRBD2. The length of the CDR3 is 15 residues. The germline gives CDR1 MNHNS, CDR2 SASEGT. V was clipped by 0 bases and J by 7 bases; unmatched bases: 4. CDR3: CASSEASGRVNEQFF. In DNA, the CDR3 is TGTGCCAGCAGTGAAGCTAGCGGGAGAGTTAATGAGCAGTTCTTC.

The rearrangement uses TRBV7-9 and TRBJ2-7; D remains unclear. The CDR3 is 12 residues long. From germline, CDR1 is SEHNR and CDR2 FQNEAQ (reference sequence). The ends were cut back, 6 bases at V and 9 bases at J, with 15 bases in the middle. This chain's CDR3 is CASSLDPRRQYF. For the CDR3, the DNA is TGTGCCAGCAGTTTGGACCCCCGGAGGCAGTACTTC.

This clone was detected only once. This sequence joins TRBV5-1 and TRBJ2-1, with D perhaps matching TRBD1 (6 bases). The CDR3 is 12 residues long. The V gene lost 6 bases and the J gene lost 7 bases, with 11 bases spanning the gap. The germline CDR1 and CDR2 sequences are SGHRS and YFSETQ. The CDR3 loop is CASNVQGNEQFF. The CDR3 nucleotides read TGCGCCAGCAACGTTCAGGGGAATGAGCAGTTCTTC.

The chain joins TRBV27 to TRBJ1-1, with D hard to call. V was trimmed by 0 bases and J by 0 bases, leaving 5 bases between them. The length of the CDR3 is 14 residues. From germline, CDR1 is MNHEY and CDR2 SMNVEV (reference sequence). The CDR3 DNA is TGTGCCAGCAGTTTATCACCCATGAACACTGAAGCTTTCTTT. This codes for CASSLSPMNTEAFF.

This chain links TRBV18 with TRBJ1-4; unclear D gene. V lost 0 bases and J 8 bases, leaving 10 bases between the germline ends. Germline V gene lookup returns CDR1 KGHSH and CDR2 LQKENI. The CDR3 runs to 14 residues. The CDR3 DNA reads TGTGCCAGCTCACCACCTATGGACGGGGAAAAACTGTTTTTT. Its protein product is CASSPPMDGEKLFF.

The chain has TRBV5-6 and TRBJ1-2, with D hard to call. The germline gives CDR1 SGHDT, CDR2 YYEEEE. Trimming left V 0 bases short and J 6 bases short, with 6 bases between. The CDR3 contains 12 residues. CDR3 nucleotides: TGTGCCAGCAGCTTGGCCGGGGATGGCTACACCTTC. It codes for CASSLAGDGYTF.

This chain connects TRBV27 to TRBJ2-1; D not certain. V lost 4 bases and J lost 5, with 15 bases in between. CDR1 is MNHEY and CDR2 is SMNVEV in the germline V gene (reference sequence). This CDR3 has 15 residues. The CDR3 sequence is CASSWAAATHNEQFF. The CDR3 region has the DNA TGTGCCAGCAGTTGGGCAGCAGCTACCCACAATGAGCAGTTCTTC.

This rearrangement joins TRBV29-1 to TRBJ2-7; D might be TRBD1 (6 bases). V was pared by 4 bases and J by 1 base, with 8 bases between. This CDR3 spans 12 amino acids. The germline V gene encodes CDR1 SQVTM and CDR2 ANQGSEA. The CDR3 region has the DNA TGCAGCGTTGCCGGACAGTCCTACGAGCAGTACTTC. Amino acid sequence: CSVAGQSYEQYF.